A selection of T cell receptor beta chains follows, all from one sample in a study of PD-L1 blockade in urothelial cancer. This table comes from immunoSEQ multiplex PCR, and its TCRdb copy is limited to in-frame clones, with some not included. Of around 30,000 clones listed, more than 70% are singletons. Material: PBMCs, obtained around atezolizumab (anti-PD-L1) treatment. These receptors originate from a man between 45 and 60 years old with urothelial cancer. The CDR3 runs from the conserved cysteine through the conserved F or W.

V gene,J gene,CDR3 protein
TRBV25-1,TRBJ1-1,CASSDPTGNTEAFF
TRBV5-6,TRBJ2-1,CASSGGGAIYNEQFF
TRBV10-1,TRBJ2-7,CASSDPRGAVYEQYF
TRBV2,TRBJ2-4,CASSRTGGQNIQYF
TRBV11-2,TRBJ2-1,CASSQGTRGGGEQFF
TRBV6-5,TRBJ2-2,CASSDRVTGELFF
TRBV7-6,TRBJ2-1,CASSFIPTSGDNEQFF
TRBV7-2,TRBJ1-1,CASSLDTGFTEAFF
TRBV5-6,TRBJ1-1,CASSPDLDRDTEAFF
TRBV5-1,TRBJ1-2,CASSPAGGQGHYGYTF
TRBV19,TRBJ2-1,CASSVPGLAGGTDEQFF
TRBV6-5,TRBJ2-5,CASSSPLGPQETQYF
TRBV11-2,TRBJ2-5,CASSLTGSGRGETQYF
TRBV5-6,TRBJ2-1,CASDQTGRVLAGVSNEQFF
TRBV27,TRBJ2-7,CASSYSGQGPYEQYF
TRBV2,TRBJ2-5,CASSSRQETQYF
TRBV10-3,TRBJ2-7,CAISTDRISSYEQYF
TRBV6-4,TRBJ2-6,CASSDFRASGRTPALSGANVLTF